The entry below gives a single TCR beta chain sequence along with its context. The antigen is undetermined. The data stem from a study of cytomegalovirus exposure and HLA in healthy donors. Study findings and constraints: Most TCR sequences were rare, but some public TCRs occurred in many donors. The study recorded 150 to 200 TCR beta chains that were cytomegalovirus-associated. Data from an earlier analysis indicated that most TCR beta V segments were productive either about 87% or about 30% of the time. The authors later found most CMV-associated TCR beta chains appeared HLA-restricted.

PCR used 60 Vbeta primers and 13 Jbeta primers. Clones were sequenced by immunoSEQ multiplex PCR, and TCRdb holds only the in-frame ones, with some missing. The sample contains fewer than 250,000 clones, around 75% of which appear only once. Trimming at V came to 9 bases and at J to 4 bases, leaving 4 bases not matched to a gene. The germline V gene has CDR1 LNHNV and CDR2 YYDKDF (reference sequence). The CDR3 is made up of 14 amino acids. This sequence was found in a woman in her thirties in good health and CMV-seronegative. The specimen sequenced was PBMCs. The chain recombines TRBV15 with TRBJ2-1; 12 bases are a match to TRBD2. The chain's CDR3 is CATGLAGLYNEQFF. CDR3 nucleotide sequence: TGTGCCACAGGACTAGCGGGACTTTACAATGAGCAGTTCTTC.